The 15 T cell receptor beta chains below all came from one sample that was sequenced in a study of cytomegalovirus exposure and HLA in healthy donors. The primer mix had 60 Vbeta and 13 Jbeta primers. Sequencing was performed with immunoSEQ multiplex PCR; in TCRdb, only in-frame clones are kept and a portion is missing. The data hold 150,000 or so clones, with roughly 80% observed a single time. Specimen: PBMCs. The receptors here all came from a female donor in good health and CMV-seronegative.

The chain combines TRBV5-1 with TRBJ2-1; 9 bases agree with TRBD2. The V segment lost 0 bases and the J segment 9 bases; nucleotides outside the gene matches: 16. Per the germline V gene, CDR1 is SGHRS and CDR2 is YFSETQ. The length of the CDR3 is 18 residues. CDR3: CASSLAVGGRALLGEQFF. CDR3 sequence (DNA): TGCGCCAGCAGCTTGGCTGTGGGCGGGAGGGCCCTCCTCGGTGAGCAGTTCTTC.

This clone occurred a few times. The chain carries TRBV5-1 and TRBJ1-2, with D uncertain. Germline V gene lookup returns CDR1 SGHRS and CDR2 YFSETQ. The CDR3 consists of 14 residues. The V gene lost 0 bases and the J gene lost 1 base, with 7 bases spanning the gap. CDR3: CASSLAAGNYGYTF. In DNA form, the CDR3 reads TGCGCCAGCAGCTTGGCCGCAGGTAACTATGGCTACACCTTC.

The rearrangement uses TRBV5-1 and TRBJ2-7, with D unclear. CDR1 SGHRS and CDR2 YFSETQ come from the germline V gene. V was cut by 2 bases and J by 5 bases, with 5 bases left in between. This CDR3 comprises 11 residues. CDR3 protein: CASSFDNEQYF. DNA for the CDR3: TGCGCCAGCAGCTTTGACAACGAGCAGTACTTC.

The V call is TRBV9, the J call TRBJ2-7, with D tentatively TRBD1 (5 bases). This CDR3 has 14 residues. Trimming removed 0 bases from V and 4 bases from J, with 11 bases in between. In germline, CDR1 is SGDLS, CDR2 YYNGEE. The CDR3 DNA reads as TGTGCCAGCAGCGTAGGGGGCGATCTATACGAGCAGTACTTC. Amino acids: CASSVGGDLYEQYF.

This chain joins TRBV7-3 and TRBJ1-2, with D tentatively TRBD1 (6 bases). The germline V gene has CDR1 SGHTA and CDR2 FQGTGA. The CDR3 is 15 amino acids. V was clipped by 5 bases and J by 3 bases, with 16 bases between them. This CDR3 is CASSSYRVRDYGYTF. CDR3 DNA: TGTGCCAGCAGCAGCTACAGGGTTCGGGACTATGGCTACACCTTC. Variable domain in full (rest from reference TRBV7-3 and TRBJ1-2): GAGVSQTPSNKVTEKGKYVELRCDPISGHTALYWYRQSLGQGPEFLIYFQGTGAADDSGLPNDRFFAVRPEGSVSTLKIQRTERGDSAVYLCASSSYRVRDYGYTFGSGTRLTVV.

The chain couples TRBV6-1 to TRBJ1-1, with TRBD1 as a possible D gene (5 bases). V shed 2 bases and J shed 3 bases, with 19 bases lying between them. This CDR3 comprises 17 residues. Germline V gene data show CDR1 as MNHNS and CDR2 as SASEGT. CDR3 region: CASSELYGGGTDTEAFF. The CDR3 DNA follows: TGTGCCAGCAGTGAACTTTACGGGGGAGGGACGGACACTGAAGCTTTCTTT.

The gene calls are TRBV5-1 and TRBJ2-7; no clear D. CDR1 and CDR2 (germline): SGHRS, YFSETQ. This CDR3 region has 13 residues. V lost 0 bases and J 4 bases, leaving 8 bases between the germline ends. The CDR3 loop is CASSLVESYEQYF. CDR3 in DNA: TGCGCCAGCAGCTTGGTGGAGAGTTACGAGCAGTACTTC.

The chain links TRBV2 to TRBJ1-2; 7 bases are a match to TRBD1. Trimming at V came to 7 bases and at J to 1 base, leaving 9 bases not matched to a gene. Germline V gene data show CDR1 as SNHLY and CDR2 as FYNNEI. The CDR3 extends over 15 amino acids. CDR3 loop: CASTPSDRDNYGYTF. DNA for the CDR3: TGTGCCAGCACCCCTTCCGACAGGGATAACTATGGCTACACCTTC.

This clone was detected once. The chain uses TRBV9 and TRBJ1-4, with D perhaps TRBD1 (6 bases). Per the germline V gene, CDR1 is SGDLS and CDR2 is YYNGEE. The CDR3 consists of 15 residues. The ends were cut back, 2 bases at V and 10 bases at J, with 18 bases in the middle. The CDR3: CASSVPSQGSRKLFF. The DNA for the CDR3 is TGTGCCAGCAGCGTCCCAAGTCAGGGGTCGAGAAAACTGTTTTTT.

The chain joins TRBV5-6 to TRBJ2-7; 12 positions agree with TRBD2. The germline CDR1 and CDR2 sequences are SGHDT and YYEEEE. V lost 2 bases and J lost 4; bases outside the gene matches: 1. This CDR3 region has 14 residues. CDR3 sequence (DNA): TGTGCCAGCAGCTTCGGGACTAGCGGGTACGAGCAGTACTTC. Residues: CASSFGTSGYEQYF.

The rearrangement joins TRBV4-1 to TRBJ1-5; D ambiguous. The germline gives CDR1 MGHRA, CDR2 YSYEKL. The length of the CDR3 is 15 residues. With 2 bases removed from V and 0 bases from J, the gap between germline ends came to 8 bases. The CDR3 nucleotides read TGCGCCAGCAGCCAAAATACAGATAGCAATCAGCCCCAGCATTTT. It encodes CASSQNTDSNQPQHF.

The rearrangement uses TRBV6-5 and TRBJ1-1; 8 bases match TRBD1. Germline V gene data show CDR1 as MNHEY and CDR2 as SVGAGI. The V and J ends lost 5 bases and 5 bases, in that order; junction bases with no gene match: 10. The CDR3 sequence is 15 residues long. The CDR3 here is CASSVEDRGGTEAFF. In DNA form, the CDR3 reads TGTGCCAGCAGTGTTGAAGACAGGGGAGGAACTGAAGCTTTCTTT.

J is TRBJ2-3 and V is TRBV5-1; no definite D call. From germline, CDR1 is SGHRS and CDR2 YFSETQ. This CDR3 region has 15 residues. V lost 1 base to trimming and J lost 2 bases, with 11 bases between them. The CDR3 loop reads CASSLRGTYTDTQYF. CDR3 sequence (DNA): TGCGCCAGCAGCTTGCGCGGTACCTACACAGATACGCAGTATTTT.

About this clone: One junction end disagrees with the germline gene, perhaps due to a read error. The chain carries TRBV15 and TRBJ2-7, with 9 positions matching TRBD2. From germline, CDR1 is LNHNV and CDR2 YYDKDF (reference sequence). This CDR3 is built from 17 residues. In nucleotides, the CDR3 is TGTGCCACCAGCGGAGAGGAAATAGCGGGAGATAGCCGCGAGCAGTACTTC. This translates into CATSGEEIAGDSREQYF.

The V gene is TRBV6-6, the J gene TRBJ1-1; 7 positions match TRBD1. This CDR3 contains 15 residues. In germline, CDR1 is MNHNY, CDR2 SVGAGI (reference sequence). V lost 5 bases and J lost 0; bases outside the gene matches: 6. CDR3 DNA sequence: TGTGCCAGCAGTCGGGGGACAGCTATGAACACTGAAGCTTTCTTT. Its translation: CASSRGTAMNTEAFF.